This TCR beta chain was found in a study of blood T cell repertoires in COVID-19. TCRdb's table, derived via immunoSEQ multiplex PCR, lists solely in-frame clones and lacks some. The sample contains roughly 140,000 clones, over 75% of which appear only once. The sample was peripheral blood. This sequence was found in a man aged 50 or older with acute or convalescent COVID-19.

CDR3 sequence: CASSSLTGALYEQYF. CDR3 sequence (DNA): TGTGCCAGCAGTTCTCTAACAGGGGCCTTATACGAGCAGTACTTC. The chain links TRBV6-5 to TRBJ2-7; 7 positions match TRBD1. The CDR3 consists of 15 residues. Trimming cost V 4 bases and J 4 bases; bases outside gene matches: 10. From germline, CDR1 is MNHEY and CDR2 SVGAGI.